This is a list of T cell receptor beta chains from one sample in a study of radiotherapy plus CTLA-4 blockade in lung cancer. Measured with immunoSEQ multiplex PCR; TCRdb has only the in-frame clones, and not every one. The sample has tens of thousands of clones; around 81% are singletons. The material was peripheral blood, obtained from a patient treated with radiotherapy plus ipilimumab. The receptors come from a human donor with non-small cell lung cancer who had a partial response to radiotherapy plus ipilimumab. Some clones in this sample may be carry-over from other donors' samples. Both conserved end residues are part of each CDR3. Each record gives: D gene, V gene, clone size, J gene, CDR3 DNA, CDR3 protein. The D gene is left open where the match is weak. Size is omitted from some rows. Given values are once, few, many or a class for expanded clones.

TRBD2	TRBV7-9	.	TRBJ2-1	TGTGCCAGCAGCTTTCGGTCTAGCGGGACTTACAATGAGCAGTTCTTC	CASSFRSSGTYNEQFF
TRBD1	TRBV4-2	.	TRBJ1-4	TGTGCCAGCAGCCCGACAGGGGGCACTAATGAAAAACTGTTTTTT	CASSPTGGTNEKLFF
TRBD1	TRBV10-1	.	TRBJ2-7	TGCGCCAGCAGGGAAATACAGGGGTGGAACTTC	CASREIQGWNF
TRBD1	TRBV5-4	.	TRBJ2-1	TGTGCCAGCAGCCGGGGACAGCTAGATGCCGGCAATGAGCAGTTCTTC	CASSRGQLDAGNEQFF
.	TRBV6-1	few	TRBJ2-7	TGTGCCAGCAGTGAGGTCGGTTACTACGAGCAGTACTTC	CASSEVGYYEQYF
.	TRBV19	.	TRBJ1-5	TGTGCCAGTAGTACAGCGACAGTTCTGCAGCCCCAGCATTTT	CASSTATVLQPQHF
.	TRBV11-3	.	TRBJ1-1	TGTGCCAGCAGCTTATTAACAGGTACACGGGTGACTGAAGCTTTCTTT	CASSLLTGTRVTEAFF
.	TRBV5-4	.	TRBJ2-3	TGTGCCAGCAGCTTGACCGCCCCCAGAACAGATACGCAGTATTTT	CASSLTAPRTDTQYF
TRBD2	TRBV5-1	few	TRBJ2-1	TGCGCCAGCAGACCCCTCGGGACTAGCGGTGTACAAAATGAGCAGTTCTTC	CASRPLGTSGVQNEQFF
TRBD1	TRBV19	.	TRBJ2-2	TGTGCCTCGAACCGGGACAGGGTCGCCGGGGAGCTGTTTTTT	CASNRDRVAGELFF
.	TRBV27	.	TRBJ1-5	TGTGCCAGCAGTTTCGGAGGGCCTAATCAGCCCCAGCATTTT	CASSFGGPNQPQHF
TRBD2	TRBV6-1	.	TRBJ2-4	TGTGCCAGCAGAGGGGTTAGCGGGCAAAAAAACATTCAGTACTTC	CASRGVSGQKNIQYF
TRBD2	TRBV19	.	TRBJ2-2	TGTGCCAGTAGTAAGGAGCGGGGGCGCACCGGGGAGCTGTTTTTT	CASSKERGRTGELFF
TRBD1	TRBV5-4	.	TRBJ2-3	TGTGCCAGCCGGACAGGGTTGTCCACAGATACGCAGTATTTT	CASRTGLSTDTQYF
.	TRBV18	.	TRBJ2-1	TGTGCCAGCTCACCGAGGGTAAATGAGCAGTTCTTC	CASSPRVNEQFF
.	TRBV29-1	.	TRBJ1-2	TGCAGCTTGAGGGAGGGCTATGGCTACACCTTC	CSLREGYGYTF
TRBD2	TRBV11-2	.	TRBJ2-3	TGTGCCAGCAGCTCCCCGGGCGGGAGGGCCCATACGCAGTATTTT	CASSSPGGRAHTQYF
TRBD1	TRBV19	.	TRBJ1-1	TGTGCCAGTAGTAAAAACAGGGGAGGTTTCACTGAAGCTTTCTTT	CASSKNRGGFTEAFF
TRBD1	TRBV6-6	.	TRBJ1-1	TGTGCCAGCAGTTACCCCCGACAGGGGAACACTGAAGCTTTCTTT	CASSYPRQGNTEAFF
.	TRBV5-1	.	TRBJ1-2	TGCGCCAGCAGCTTGGGACAGACCTATGGCTACACCTTC	CASSLGQTYGYTF
.	TRBV19	.	TRBJ2-1	TGTGCCAGTAGTTTCGGGGTAGCCAATGAGCAGTTCTTC	CASSFGVANEQFF
TRBD1	TRBV6-6	once	TRBJ2-7	TGTGCCAGCAGTTACGGGCAGGGGGCCCCCTACGAGCAGTACTTC	CASSYGQGAPYEQYF
.	TRBV19	.	TRBJ1-1	TGTGCCAGTAGTCTCACAGGTTTTGGCACTGAAGCTTTCTTT	CASSLTGFGTEAFF
.	TRBV5-1	.	TRBJ1-2	TGCGCCAGCAGCGCTACGGTGTCAGGGAACTATGGCTACACCTTC	CASSATVSGNYGYTF
TRBD1	TRBV10-3	few	TRBJ1-1	TGTGCCATAACCAATGATAGGGGGCTGGATGAAGCTTTCTTT	CAITNDRGLDEAFF
.	TRBV5-6	few	TRBJ2-7	TGTGCCAGCAGCTTGGAGGCTAGCTCCTACGAGCAGTACTTC	CASSLEASSYEQYF
TRBD2	TRBV4-1	.	TRBJ2-1	TGCGCCAGCAGCCCAGCGGGGGGTTACAATGAGCAGTTCTTC	CASSPAGGYNEQFF
.	TRBV7-9	.	TRBJ1-3	TGTGCCAGCAGCTTATTAATCAGGCCTTCTCTGTCAGGTGGAAACACCATATATTTT	CASSLLIRPSLSGGNTIYF
TRBD2	TRBV4-2	.	TRBJ2-2	TGTGCCAGCAGCTCGCCTAGCGGGAGGGCCGAAGGGGTAGCCAACGGGGAGCTGTTTTTT	CASSSPSGRAEGVANGELFF
.	TRBV6-5	.	TRBJ1-2	TGTGCCAGCAAGTCGGCAGGCCTCTATGGCTGCACCTTC	CASKSAGLYGCTF
TRBD2	TRBV6-1	once	TRBJ2-7	TGTGCCAGCAGACCTAGCGGCACCTACGAGCAGTACTTC	CASRPSGTYEQYF
.	TRBV6-5	.	TRBJ2-5	TGTGCCAGCAGCTTCGCTAGCTCAGGTCAAGAGACCCAGTACTTC	CASSFASSGQETQYF
TRBD2	TRBV18	.	TRBJ2-1	TGTGCCAGCTCATCGGGGACTAGCGGGAGTGGGGATGAGCAGTTCTTC	CASSSGTSGSGDEQFF
TRBD1	TRBV29-1	.	TRBJ2-1	TGCAGCGTTGAAGGGGGGACAGCGAACAATGAGCAGTTCTTC	CSVEGGTANNEQFF
TRBD2	TRBV5-6	.	TRBJ2-7	TGTGCCAGCTTCCGGAGACTAGCGGGAGTGACCTACGAGCAGTACTTC	CASFRRLAGVTYEQYF
TRBD2	TRBV6-5	.	TRBJ2-1	TGTGCCAGCAGTTGGGCGGGAGGGAATAATGAGCAGTTCTTC	CASSWAGGNNEQFF
.	TRBV6-6	.	TRBJ2-5	TGTGCCAGCAGTTACTCGTGGACTTCAGAGACCCAGTACTTC	CASSYSWTSETQYF
.	TRBV6-1	.	TRBJ2-2	TGTGCCAGCAGTGAGCCCAATAGTCCCGGGGAGCTGTTTTTT	CASSEPNSPGELFF
.	TRBV11-3	.	TRBJ2-7	TGTGCCAGCAGTTACGTCCGGGACTCCCTAGGGGCCTACGAGCAGTACTTC	CASSYVRDSLGAYEQYF
.	TRBV2	.	TRBJ1-5	TGTGCCAGCAGTGATCAGGGTGGTCAGCCCCAGCATTTT	CASSDQGGQPQHF
.	TRBV6-1	.	TRBJ1-2	TGTGCCAGCAGTGAAGTTCGAGGTGGCTACACCTTC	CASSEVRGGYTF
.	TRBV11-3	.	TRBJ2-1	TGTGCCAGCAGCTTCAGAGGGGGAGCAAGGGATGAGCAGTTCTTC	CASSFRGGARDEQFF
.	TRBV7-8	.	TRBJ2-2	TGTGCCAGCAGCTCATTAAACAGGGTCGGAGGCGGGGAGCTGTTTTTT	CASSSLNRVGGGELFF
.	TRBV19	once	TRBJ1-5	TGTGCCAGTAGTAGAAGGGGCGTAGAGCAGCCCCAGCATTTT	CASSRRGVEQPQHF
.	TRBV5-1	.	TRBJ2-1	TGCGCCAGCAGCTCTGGGGCGGCAGCATACAATGAGCAGTTCTTC	CASSSGAAAYNEQFF
TRBD2	TRBV9	.	TRBJ2-1	TGTGCCAGCAACGGTGGGGCGGGAGGGTGGGATGAGCAGTTCTTC	CASNGGAGGWDEQFF
TRBD1	TRBV28	.	TRBJ2-7	TGTGCCAGCAGGGAACAGGGGAACTACGAGCAGTACTTC	CASREQGNYEQYF
.	TRBV28	.	TRBJ1-2	TGTGCCACCTGGCGGGACCTCGGCTACACCTTC	CATWRDLGYTF
.	TRBV5-4	.	TRBJ2-7	TGTGCCAGCAGCTTGGGGGTGCAGGCGGGCTACGAGCAGTACTTC	CASSLGVQAGYEQYF
TRBD2	TRBV2	.	TRBJ2-3	TGTGCCAGCAGGGAGGGACTAGCGGGAGAAGTGGATACGCAGTATTTT	CASREGLAGEVDTQYF